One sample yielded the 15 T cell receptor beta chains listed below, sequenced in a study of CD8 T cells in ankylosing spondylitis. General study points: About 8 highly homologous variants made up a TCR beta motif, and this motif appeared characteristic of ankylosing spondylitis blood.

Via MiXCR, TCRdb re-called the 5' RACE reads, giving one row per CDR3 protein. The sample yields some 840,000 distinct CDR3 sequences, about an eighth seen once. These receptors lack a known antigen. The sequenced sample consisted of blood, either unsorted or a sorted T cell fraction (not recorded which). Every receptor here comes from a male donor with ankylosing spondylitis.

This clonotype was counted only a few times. CDR3 region: CASSPGRDRTQYF. CDR3 nucleotides: TGTGCCAGCAGTCCCGGACGGGATAGGACGCAGTATTTT. The chain is built from TRBV12-3 or TRBV12-4 and TRBJ2-3, with D perhaps TRBD2 (5 bases). Trimming removed 5 bases from V and 9 bases from J, with 15 bases in between. The CDR3 spans 13 residues.

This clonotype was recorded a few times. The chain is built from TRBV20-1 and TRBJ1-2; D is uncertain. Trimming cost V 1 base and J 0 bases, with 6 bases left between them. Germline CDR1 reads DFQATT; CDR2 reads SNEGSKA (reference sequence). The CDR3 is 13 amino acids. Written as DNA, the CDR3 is TGCAGTGCTAGAGGGGATGCTAACTATGGCTACACCTTC. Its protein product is CSARGDANYGYTF.

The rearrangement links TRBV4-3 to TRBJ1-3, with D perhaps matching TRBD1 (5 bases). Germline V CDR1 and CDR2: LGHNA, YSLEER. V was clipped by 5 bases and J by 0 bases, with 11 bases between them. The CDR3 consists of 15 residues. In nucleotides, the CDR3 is TGCGCCAGCAGCTCCAGACAGAACTCTGGAAACACCATATATTTT. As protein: CASSSRQNSGNTIYF.

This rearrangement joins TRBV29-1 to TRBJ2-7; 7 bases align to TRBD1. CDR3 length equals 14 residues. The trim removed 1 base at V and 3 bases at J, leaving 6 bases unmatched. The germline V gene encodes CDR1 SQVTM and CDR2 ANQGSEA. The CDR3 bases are TGCAGCGTTGAAGCCCGGACAGGAAACTACGAGCAGTACTTC. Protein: CSVEARTGNYEQYF.

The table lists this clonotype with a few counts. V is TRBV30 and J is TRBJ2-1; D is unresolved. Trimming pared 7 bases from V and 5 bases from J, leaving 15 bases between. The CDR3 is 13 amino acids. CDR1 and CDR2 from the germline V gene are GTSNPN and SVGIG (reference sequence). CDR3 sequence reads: CALENYRNNEQFF. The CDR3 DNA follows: TGTGCCTTGGAGAACTACAGAAACAATGAGCAGTTCTTC. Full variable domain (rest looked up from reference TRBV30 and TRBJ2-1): SQTIHQWPATLVQPVGSPLSLECTVEGTSNPNLYWYRQAAGRGLQLLFYSVGIGQISSEVPQNLSASRPQDRQFILSSKKLLLSDSGFYLCALENYRNNEQFFGPGTRLTVL.

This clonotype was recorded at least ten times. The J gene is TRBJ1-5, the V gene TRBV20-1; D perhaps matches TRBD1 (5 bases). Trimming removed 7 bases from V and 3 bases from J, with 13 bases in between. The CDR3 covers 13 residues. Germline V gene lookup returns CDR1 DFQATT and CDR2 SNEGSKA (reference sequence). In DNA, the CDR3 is TGCAGTGTTCCCCGACAGTTCAATCAGCCCCAGCATTTT. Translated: CSVPRQFNQPQHF.

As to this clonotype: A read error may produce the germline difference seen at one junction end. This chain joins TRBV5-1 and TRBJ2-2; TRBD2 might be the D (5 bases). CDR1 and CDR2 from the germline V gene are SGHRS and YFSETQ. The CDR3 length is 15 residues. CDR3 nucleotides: TGCGCCAGCAGCTTGGGACACGCGAACACCGGGGAGCTGTCTTTT. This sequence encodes CASSLGHANTGELSF. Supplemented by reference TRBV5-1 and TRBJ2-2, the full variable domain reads KAGVTQTPRYLIKTRGQQVTLSCSPISGHRSVSWYQQTPGQGLQFLFEYFSETQRNKGNFPGRFSGRQFSNSRSEMNVSTLELGDSALYLCASSLGHANTGELSFGEGSRLTVL.

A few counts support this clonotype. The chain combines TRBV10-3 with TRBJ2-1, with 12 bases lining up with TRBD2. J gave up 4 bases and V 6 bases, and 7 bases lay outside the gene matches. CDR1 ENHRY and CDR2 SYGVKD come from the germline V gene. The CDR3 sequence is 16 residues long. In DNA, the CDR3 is TGTGCCATCAGGGGGGTACTAGCGGGAGGATACAATGAGCAGTTCTTC. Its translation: CAIRGVLAGGYNEQFF.

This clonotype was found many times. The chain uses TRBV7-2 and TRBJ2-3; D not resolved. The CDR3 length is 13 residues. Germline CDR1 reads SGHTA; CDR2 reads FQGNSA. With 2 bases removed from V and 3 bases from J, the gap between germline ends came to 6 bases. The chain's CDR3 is CASSLTWTDTQYF. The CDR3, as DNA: TGTGCCAGCAGCTTAACGTGGACAGATACGCAGTATTTT.

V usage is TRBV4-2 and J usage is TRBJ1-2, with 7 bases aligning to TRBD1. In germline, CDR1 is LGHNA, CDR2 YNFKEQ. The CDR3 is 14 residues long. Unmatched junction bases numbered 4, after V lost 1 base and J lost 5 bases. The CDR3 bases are TGTGCCAGCAGCCAAGTGGGACAGCGGTATGGCTACACCTTC. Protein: CASSQVGQRYGYTF.

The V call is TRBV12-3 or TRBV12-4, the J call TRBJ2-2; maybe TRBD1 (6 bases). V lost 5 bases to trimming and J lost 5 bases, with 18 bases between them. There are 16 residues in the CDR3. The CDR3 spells CASSPRRGGGTGELFF. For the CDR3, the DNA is TGTGCCAGCAGTCCAAGGAGAGGGGGTGGGACCGGGGAGCTGTTTTTT.

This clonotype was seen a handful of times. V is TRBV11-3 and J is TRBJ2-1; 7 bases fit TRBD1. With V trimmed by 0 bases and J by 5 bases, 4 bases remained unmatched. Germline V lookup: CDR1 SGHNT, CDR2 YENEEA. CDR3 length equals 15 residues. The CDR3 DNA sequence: TGTGCCAGCAGCTTAGATCGTCAGGGGGACAATGAGCAGTTCTTC. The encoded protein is CASSLDRQGDNEQFF. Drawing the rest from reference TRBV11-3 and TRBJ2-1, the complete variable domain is EAGVVQSPRYKIIEKKQPVAFWCNPISGHNTLYWYLQNLGQGPELLIRYENEEAVDDSQLPKDRFSAERLKGVDSTLKIQPAELGDSAVYLCASSLDRQGDNEQFFGPGTRLTVL.

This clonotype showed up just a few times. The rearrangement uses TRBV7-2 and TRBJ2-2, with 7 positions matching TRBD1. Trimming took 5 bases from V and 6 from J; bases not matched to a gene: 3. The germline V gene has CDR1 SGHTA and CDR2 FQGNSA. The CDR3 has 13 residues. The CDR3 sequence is CASSRGQAGELFF. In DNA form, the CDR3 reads TGTGCCAGCAGCCGCGGACAGGCCGGGGAGCTGTTTTTT.

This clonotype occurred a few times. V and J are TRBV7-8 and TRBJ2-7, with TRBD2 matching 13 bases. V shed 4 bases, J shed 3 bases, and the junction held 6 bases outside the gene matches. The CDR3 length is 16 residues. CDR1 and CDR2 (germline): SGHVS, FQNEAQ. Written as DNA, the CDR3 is TGTGCCAGCAGCTCAGTCGGGACTAGCGGGAACTACGAGCAGTACTTC. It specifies CASSSVGTSGNYEQYF.

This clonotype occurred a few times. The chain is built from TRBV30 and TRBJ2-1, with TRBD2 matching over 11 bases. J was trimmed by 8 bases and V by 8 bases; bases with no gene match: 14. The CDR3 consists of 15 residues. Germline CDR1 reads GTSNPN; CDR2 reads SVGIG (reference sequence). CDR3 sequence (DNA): TGTGCCGCAGTACTAGCGGGAGTAATTAGGGATGAGCAGTTCTTC. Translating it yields CAAVLAGVIRDEQFF.